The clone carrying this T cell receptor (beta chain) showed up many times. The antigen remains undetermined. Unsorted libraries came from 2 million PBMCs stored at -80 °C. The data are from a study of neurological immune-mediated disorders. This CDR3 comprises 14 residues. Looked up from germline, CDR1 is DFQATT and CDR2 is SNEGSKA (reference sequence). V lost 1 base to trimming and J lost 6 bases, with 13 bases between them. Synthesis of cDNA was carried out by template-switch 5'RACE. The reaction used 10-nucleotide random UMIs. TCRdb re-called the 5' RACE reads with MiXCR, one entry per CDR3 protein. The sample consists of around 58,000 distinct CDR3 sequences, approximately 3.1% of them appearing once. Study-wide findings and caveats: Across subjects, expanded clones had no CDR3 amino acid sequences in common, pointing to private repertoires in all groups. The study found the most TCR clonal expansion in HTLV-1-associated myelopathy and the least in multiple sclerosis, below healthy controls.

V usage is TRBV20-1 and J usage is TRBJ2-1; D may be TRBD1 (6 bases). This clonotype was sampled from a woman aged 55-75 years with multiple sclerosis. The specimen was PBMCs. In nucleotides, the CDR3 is TGCAGTGCTAGAGTACCAGGGGCAGGCAATGAGCAGTTCTTC. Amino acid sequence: CSARVPGAGNEQFF.